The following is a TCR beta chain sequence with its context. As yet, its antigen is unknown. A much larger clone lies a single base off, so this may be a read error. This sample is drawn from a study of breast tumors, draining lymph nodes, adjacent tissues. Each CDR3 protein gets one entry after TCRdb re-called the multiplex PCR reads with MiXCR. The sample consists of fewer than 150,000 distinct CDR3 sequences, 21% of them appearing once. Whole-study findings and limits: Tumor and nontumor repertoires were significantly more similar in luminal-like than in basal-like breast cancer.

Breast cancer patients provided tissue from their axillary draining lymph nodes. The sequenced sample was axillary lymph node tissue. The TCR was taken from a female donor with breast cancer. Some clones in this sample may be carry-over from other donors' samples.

The CDR3 DNA reads TGCAGCGGGTTGACGTTGGGACTAGAGGCGCAGTATTTT. It codes for CSGLTLGLEAQYF. The chain carries TRBV29-1 and TRBJ2-3; 8 bases fit TRBD2. Looked up from germline, CDR1 is SQVTM and CDR2 is ANQGSEA. The V and J ends lost 7 bases and 10 bases, in that order; junction bases with no gene match: 13. There are 13 residues in the CDR3.